This TCR beta chain comes out of a study of cytomegalovirus exposure and HLA in healthy donors. Participants comprised healthy donors of bone marrow. PCR amplification relied on 60 Vbeta primers (plus 13 Jbeta primers). Some clones are missing from TCRdb's copy, which holds only in-frame ones; the method was immunoSEQ multiplex PCR. The table lists 85,000 to 130,000 clones, roughly 70% of them singletons, with around 2.7% in the top ten. This clone came up a few times. CDR3 length: 14 amino acids. With V trimmed by 5 bases and J by 4 bases, 7 bases remained unmatched. Germline V gives CDR1 SGHTA, CDR2 FQGNSA.

The material sequenced was PBMCs. The TCR was taken from a male donor in good health and CMV-seropositive. The chain joins TRBV7-2 to TRBJ1-1, with 7 bases aligning to TRBD1. The CDR3 loop is CASSPLDRVTEAFF. CDR3 DNA: TGTGCCAGCAGCCCTCTTGACAGGGTCACTGAAGCTTTCTTT.